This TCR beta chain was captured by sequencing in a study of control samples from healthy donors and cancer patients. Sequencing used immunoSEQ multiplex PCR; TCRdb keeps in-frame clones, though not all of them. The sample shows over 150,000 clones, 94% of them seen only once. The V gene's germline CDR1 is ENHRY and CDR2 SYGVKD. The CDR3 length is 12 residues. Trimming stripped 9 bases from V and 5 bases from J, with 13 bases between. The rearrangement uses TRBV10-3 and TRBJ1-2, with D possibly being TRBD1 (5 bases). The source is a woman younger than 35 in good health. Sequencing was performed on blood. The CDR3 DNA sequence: TGTGCCATTCCCCGGGACCCATATGGCTACACCTTC. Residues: CAIPRDPYGYTF.